These T cell receptor beta chains were read from a single sample in a study of technical replicates of blood from several donors. Using immunoSEQ multiplex PCR, the repertoire was profiled, and TCRdb retains in-frame clones only, with some absent. The sample has about 73,000 clones; roughly 93% are singletons. The sequencing sample was made of T cells isolated from PBMCs. These receptors were obtained from a human donor in good health. The CDR3 runs from the conserved cysteine through the conserved F or W.

j_gene	v_gene	CDR3aa
TRBJ1-2	TRBV4-1	CASSQGEDREGTF
TRBJ1-5	TRBV19	CASSIGRQGLQPQHF
TRBJ2-5	TRBV27	CASSILGQPETQYF
TRBJ1-3	TRBV30	CAWISPDSSGNTIYF
TRBJ2-1	TRBV4-2	CASSPNGGVRNEQFF
TRBJ2-6	TRBV11-2	CASSFYRGGGSGANVLTF
TRBJ2-1	TRBV5-1	CASSLGDLGTYNEQFF
TRBJ2-7	TRBV25-1	CASTFSGEQYF
TRBJ1-5	TRBV7-9	CASSWGDQPQHF
TRBJ1-4	TRBV4-1	CASSPRQGGLYDGEKLFF
TRBJ2-2	TRBV6-1	CASGKLAGAGELFF
TRBJ2-1	TRBV18	CASSLAGVNEQFF
TRBJ1-2	TRBV5-4	CASSLRTANYGYTF
TRBJ2-2	TRBV5-1	CASSLPMGASNTGELFF
TRBJ1-2	TRBV28	CASSLSLGYSGYGYTF
TRBJ2-3	TRBV30	CAWSFNSGGSDTQYF
TRBJ2-1	TRBV7-9	CASSLRAQNINEQFF
TRBJ2-7	TRBV6-5	CASRTSGVGSYEQYF
TRBJ2-2	TRBV2	CASRAPQGNTGELFF
TRBJ2-7	TRBV5-8	CASSDRGSSYEQYF
TRBJ2-1	TRBV13	CASSAGTRDYISYNEQFF
TRBJ2-3	TRBV9	CASSPRTSGGTDTQYF
TRBJ2-7	TRBV6-1	CASSASGRGLEQYF
TRBJ2-3	TRBV5-4	CASSKTSTDTQYF
TRBJ1-5	TRBV6-6	CASSPNRGLSSPQHF
TRBJ2-7	TRBV6-5	CASSYARDRGTYEQYF
TRBJ2-1	TRBV19	CASTTHSLLAGYNEQFF
TRBJ1-3	TRBV10-3	CAISGTGSGNTIYF
TRBJ2-7	TRBV5-1	CASSFGQGTYEQYF
TRBJ2-6	TRBV4-1	CASSQGTLVSGANVLTF
TRBJ2-7	TRBV6-5	CASSYATGGEQYF
TRBJ1-1	TRBV29-1	CSVDIGGPNTEAFF
TRBJ1-5	TRBV7-9	CASSPEGQNNQPQHF
TRBJ1-1	TRBV20-1	CSASVFQGAFF
TRBJ2-7	TRBV28	CASSQGIPSSGSTYEQYF
TRBJ1-1	TRBV4-1	CASSQDRGRMEAFF
TRBJ1-1	TRBV27	CASRGGDTFLNTEAFF
TRBJ1-5	TRBV28	CASSYRTYNQPQHF
TRBJ1-2	TRBV7-9	CASSPGTVQTNYGYTF
TRBJ2-4	TRBV15	CATSRGTGPGQNIQYF
TRBJ2-7	TRBV10-2	CASSDPGGGSYEQYF
TRBJ2-7	TRBV5-6	CASSYWTSGVPIGYEQYF
TRBJ2-7	TRBV5-1	CASSLVPGGENYEQYF
TRBJ2-7	TRBV7-8	CASSSRTSGSLSEQYF
TRBJ1-1	TRBV9	CASSVYGGTEAFF
TRBJ2-7	TRBV11-2	CASSLSPASGEVEQYF
TRBJ2-2	TRBV7-8	CASSLEGQGLSTGELFF
TRBJ2-5	TRBV7-9	CASSLAVGETQYF
TRBJ2-1	TRBV11-2	CASSPRQIYNEQFF
TRBJ1-2	TRBV6-4	CASSPLGRGGKTSDGYTF
TRBJ2-7	TRBV5-1	CASSQGVGVGEQYF
TRBJ1-4	TRBV28	CASSLRGYNEKLFF
TRBJ1-1	TRBV15	CATSRDNGGTEAFF